This T cell receptor (beta chain) is drawn from a study of CD8 T cells in ankylosing spondylitis. This clonotype was counted ten times or more. Its antigen remains unidentified. General observations from the study: Matched synovial fluid from ankylosing spondylitis patients was reported to be enriched for disease-linked clones. Seven or eight highly homologous variants formed a TCR beta motif that appeared characteristic of ankylosing spondylitis blood. In the blood and synovial fluid of reactive arthritis, some motif variants had been previously reported.

One entry per CDR3 protein results from TCRdb running MiXCR on the 5' RACE reads. There are 150,000 to 200,000 distinct CDR3 sequences in the sample; 11% occur only once, and around 29% lies in the top ten. Trimming took off 6 bases at V and 4 bases at J, with 19 bases between the two ends. CDR3 length: 16 residues. Germline CDR1 is MDHEN and CDR2 is SYDVKM. This sequence was found in a male donor with ankylosing spondylitis or in good health (not recorded which). The sample consisted of blood, either unsorted or a sorted T cell fraction (not recorded which). The chain employs TRBV28 and TRBJ1-5; D ambiguous. CDR3 DNA sequence: TGTGCCAGCAGCAGGAGACGGGTAAGCGAAAATCAGCCCCAGCATTTT. This codes for CASSRRRVSENQPQHF.